Sequencing of this TCR beta chain was carried out in a study of blood T cell repertoires in COVID-19. The germline V gene encodes CDR1 SGHNT and CDR2 YYREEE (reference sequence). The CDR3 consists of 16 residues. Trimming shortened V by 3 bases and J by 1 base, and 16 bases separated the two germline ends. Profiled with immunoSEQ multiplex PCR; TCRdb holds only in-frame clones, not every one. The sample includes over 350,000 clones, approximately 89% of them seen just once. Sequencing was carried out using PBMCs or T cells enriched from blood (not recorded which). The V gene is TRBV5-4, the J gene TRBJ1-2; D is perhaps TRBD1 (5 bases). This clonotype was sampled from a woman aged 40 to 49 who had been exposed to COVID-19. The CDR3 loop reads CASSSPVLQGNYGYTF. The CDR3, as DNA: TGTGCCAGCAGCTCCCCAGTACTCCAGGGTAACTATGGCTACACCTTC.